This is a list of T cell receptor beta chains from one sample in a study of patients and donors after allogeneic stem cell transplantation. One entry per CDR3 protein results from TCRdb running MiXCR on the RT-PCR reads. The sample holds 920,000 or so distinct CDR3 sequences, around 17% seen once. Sequencing was performed on blood, either unsorted or a sorted T cell fraction (not recorded which). The receptor set was obtained from a human donor who was either an allogeneic HSCT recipient or a stem cell or donor lymphocyte infusion donor (not recorded which). It is not recorded whose cells these are; they may come from a transplant donor. The CDR3 runs from the conserved cysteine through the conserved F or W. Fields, in order: J gene, D gene, V gene, clone size, CDR3 protein, CDR3 DNA. D genes are given only for firm matches. Part of the rows lack a size; the others show once, few, many or a class for expanded clones.

j_call: TRBJ2-5
d_call: TRBD1
v_call: TRBV15
clone_size: NA
cdr3_aa: CATSTLGQGGETQYF
cdr3_nt: TGTGCCACCAGCACCCTAGGACAGGGTGGAGAGACCCAGTACTTC

j_call: TRBJ2-1
d_call: NA
v_call: TRBV4-3
clone_size: few
cdr3_aa: CASSQGVGGMYNEQFF
cdr3_nt: TGCGCCAGCAGCCAGGGGGTAGGGGGTATGTACAATGAGCAGTTCTTC

j_call: TRBJ2-2
d_call: NA
v_call: TRBV12-3/TRBV12-4
clone_size: NA
cdr3_aa: CASSFHKANTGELFF
cdr3_nt: TGTGCCAGCAGTTTCCACAAAGCGAACACCGGGGAGCTGTTTTTT

j_call: TRBJ2-1
d_call: TRBD2
v_call: TRBV5-6
clone_size: few
cdr3_aa: CASSLRVAGGGYNEQFF
cdr3_nt: TGTGCCAGCAGCTTGCGGGTAGCGGGAGGCGGCTACAATGAGCAGTTCTTC

j_call: TRBJ2-3
d_call: TRBD1
v_call: TRBV4-3
clone_size: many
cdr3_aa: CASSQEGTGTDTQYF
cdr3_nt: TGCGCCAGCAGCCAAGAAGGGACAGGAACAGATACGCAGTATTTT

j_call: TRBJ2-7
d_call: TRBD2
v_call: TRBV6-2/TRBV6-3
clone_size: NA
cdr3_aa: CASSLLPASGYEQYF
cdr3_nt: TGTGCCAGCAGTCTTCTCCCGGCTAGCGGCTACGAGCAGTACTTC

j_call: TRBJ1-1
d_call: NA
v_call: TRBV20-1
clone_size: few
cdr3_aa: CSARNRWGTEAFF
cdr3_nt: TGCAGTGCTAGAAACAGGTGGGGCACTGAAGCTTTCTTT

j_call: TRBJ1-2
d_call: NA
v_call: TRBV7-2
clone_size: once
cdr3_aa: CASSSLAVCGVYGYTF
cdr3_nt: TGTGCCAGCAGCTCCCTTGCCGTATGTGGAGTCTATGGCTACACCTTC

j_call: TRBJ1-4
d_call: TRBD1
v_call: TRBV29-1
clone_size: few
cdr3_aa: CSVEGQGNEKLFF
cdr3_nt: TGCAGCGTTGAGGGACAGGGAAATGAAAAACTGTTTTTT

j_call: TRBJ2-7
d_call: TRBD1
v_call: TRBV14
clone_size: NA
cdr3_aa: CASSQGGQYAEQYF
cdr3_nt: TGTGCCAGCAGCCAAGGGGGACAGTATGCCGAGCAGTACTTC

j_call: TRBJ2-7
d_call: NA
v_call: TRBV5-1
clone_size: few
cdr3_aa: CASSLGFGTADFYEQYF
cdr3_nt: TGCGCCAGCAGCTTGGGATTCGGGACGGCGGACTTCTACGAGCAGTACTTC

j_call: TRBJ2-7
d_call: NA
v_call: TRBV7-6
clone_size: NA
cdr3_aa: CASLRKRATYEQYF
cdr3_nt: TGTGCCAGTTTGAGAAAGCGGGCAACCTACGAGCAGTACTTC

j_call: TRBJ1-2
d_call: NA
v_call: TRBV20-1
clone_size: NA
cdr3_aa: CSAFRRNYGYTF
cdr3_nt: TGCAGTGCTTTCCGGCGGAACTATGGCTACACCTTC

j_call: TRBJ2-2
d_call: NA
v_call: TRBV20-1
clone_size: few
cdr3_aa: CSARGRIPGTGRTGELFF
cdr3_nt: TGCAGTGCTAGAGGGCGTATCCCGGGGACGGGTCGGACCGGGGAGCTGTTTTTT

j_call: TRBJ1-5
d_call: NA
v_call: TRBV27
clone_size: NA
cdr3_aa: CASSSSGRGEYSNQPQHF
cdr3_nt: TGTGCCAGCAGTTCCTCAGGGCGGGGAGAGTATAGCAATCAGCCCCAGCATTTT

j_call: TRBJ1-6
d_call: NA
v_call: TRBV5-1
clone_size: NA
cdr3_aa: CASSHAEDNSPLHF
cdr3_nt: TGCGCCAGCAGCCACGCCGAAGATAATTCACCCCTCCACTTT

j_call: TRBJ1-4
d_call: NA
v_call: TRBV12-3/TRBV12-4
clone_size: many
cdr3_aa: CASSLNGANEKLFF
cdr3_nt: TGTGCCAGCAGTCTGAACGGAGCTAATGAAAAACTGTTTTTT